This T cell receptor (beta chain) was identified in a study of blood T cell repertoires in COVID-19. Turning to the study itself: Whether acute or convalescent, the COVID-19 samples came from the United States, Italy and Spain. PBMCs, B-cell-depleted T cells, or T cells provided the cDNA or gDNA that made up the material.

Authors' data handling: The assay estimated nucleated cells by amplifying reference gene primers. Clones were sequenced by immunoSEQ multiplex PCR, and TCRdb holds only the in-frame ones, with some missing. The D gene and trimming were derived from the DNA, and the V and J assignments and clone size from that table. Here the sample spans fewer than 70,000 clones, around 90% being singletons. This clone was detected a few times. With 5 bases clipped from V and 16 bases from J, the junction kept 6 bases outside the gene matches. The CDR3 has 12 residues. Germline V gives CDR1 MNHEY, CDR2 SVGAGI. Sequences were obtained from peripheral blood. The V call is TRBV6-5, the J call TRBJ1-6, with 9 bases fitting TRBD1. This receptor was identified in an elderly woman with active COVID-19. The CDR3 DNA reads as TGTGCCAGCAGTCGGGACAGGGAGAAGCTCCACTTT. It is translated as CASSRDREKLHF.